The 26 T cell receptor beta chains in this list originate from one sample, sequenced in a study of blood T cell repertoires in COVID-19. Measured with immunoSEQ multiplex PCR; TCRdb has only the in-frame clones, and not every one. The sample contains about 100,000 clones, about 80% of which appear only once. The sequenced material came from peripheral blood. The origin of the receptors is a woman older than 75 with active or convalescent COVID-19.

The genes are TRBV6-5 and TRBJ1-5; TRBD1 agrees at 7 bases. V gave up 5 bases and J gave up 7 bases; unmatched junction bases: 2. Germline CDR1 MNHEY, CDR2 SVGAGI. This CDR3 has 12 amino acids. CDR3 DNA: TGTGCCAGCAGTAACAGGGGCCAGCCCCAGCATTTT. Its translation is CASSNRGQPQHF.

This clone was detected a few times. The chain is built from TRBV28 and TRBJ2-7, with 9 positions matching TRBD1. The CDR3 has 15 residues. Germline assignment: CDR1 MDHEN and CDR2 SYDVKM. Trimming cost V 8 bases and J 3 bases; bases outside gene matches: 11. The CDR3 sequence is CASGDTGQGYYEQYF. The DNA of the CDR3 is TGTGCCAGCGGGGACACGGGACAGGGATACTACGAGCAGTACTTC. The complete variable domain, with remaining parts taken from reference TRBV28 and TRBJ2-7, reads DVKVTQSSRYLVKRTGEKVFLECVQDMDHENMFWYRQDPGLGLRLIYFSYDVKMKEKGDIPEGYSVSREKKERFSLILESASTNQTSMYLCASGDTGQGYYEQYFGPGTRLTVT.

This clone was seen a handful of times. The rearrangement joins TRBV9 to TRBJ2-1; possibly TRBD1 for D (5 bases). This CDR3 contains 13 residues. V dropped 3 bases and J dropped 5 bases, with 9 bases sitting between them. CDR1 SGDLS and CDR2 YYNGEE come from the germline V gene. CDR3 DNA: TGTGCCAGCAGCGCTACAGGAAACAATGAGCAGTTCTTC. Its protein product is CASSATGNNEQFF.

This clone has more than one count but fewer than ten. The rearrangement uses TRBV6-5 and TRBJ1-2; D is ambiguous. The V gene's germline CDR1 is MNHEY and CDR2 SVGAGI. Trimming shortened V by 0 bases and J by 8 bases, and 19 bases separated the two germline ends. This CDR3 spans 16 amino acids. CDR3 DNA sequence: TGTGCCAGCAGTTACTCGTCTGGGAAGGACTATGGAGGCTACACCTTC. Its protein is CASSYSSGKDYGGYTF.

V usage is TRBV18 and J usage is TRBJ1-2, with D unclear. CDR1 is KGHSH, CDR2 LQKENI, per germline. Trimming took 3 bases from V and 4 from J, leaving 21 bases between them. The CDR3 is made up of 17 amino acids. CDR3 sequence: CASSPYLTQDSFYGYTF. CDR3 DNA: TGTGCCAGCTCACCCTACCTTACCCAGGACTCCTTCTATGGCTACACCTTC.

CDR3 in DNA: TGTGCCTGGAGTCCCCACTTGGGGCCCATAAACCAGTACTTC. Its translation is CAWSPHLGPINQYF. The chain recombines TRBV30 with TRBJ2-7, with D possibly being TRBD1 (5 bases). Germline values: CDR1 GTSNPN, CDR2 SVGIG (reference sequence). CDR3 size: 14 residues. Trimming left V 2 bases short and J 10 bases short, with 21 bases between.

This chain joins TRBV19 and TRBJ1-5, with D perhaps matching TRBD1 (6 bases). The CDR3 is made up of 16 amino acids. Germline CDR1 LNHDA, CDR2 SQIVND (reference sequence). V was pared by 6 bases and J by 3 bases, with 18 bases between. The DNA of the CDR3 is TGTGCCAGTAGGGGAAACACAGGGTTCGACAATCAGCCCCAGCATTTT. This sequence encodes CASRGNTGFDNQPQHF.

The chain combines TRBV7-2 with TRBJ2-1, with D perhaps TRBD2 (6 bases). Germline values: CDR1 SGHTA, CDR2 FQGNSA. V dropped 5 bases and J dropped 10 bases, with 18 bases sitting between them. The CDR3 contains 14 residues. CDR3 coding DNA: TGTGCCAGCAGCCCCGCCTTGGAGGGCGGGGAGCAGTTCTTC. Protein product: CASSPALEGGEQFF.

This sequence joins TRBV11-2 and TRBJ1-5; 7 bases are shared with TRBD1. The CDR3 is 14 residues long. J lost 2 bases, V lost 5 bases, and 3 bases had no gene match. Germline V gene data show CDR1 as SGHAT and CDR2 as FQNNGV. CDR3 DNA sequence: TGTGCCAGCAGCCAAACAGGGGGCAATCAGCCCCAGCATTTT. Amino acid sequence: CASSQTGGNQPQHF.

This chain connects TRBV7-9 to TRBJ1-2; TRBD1 agrees at 7 bases. The germline V gene encodes CDR1 SEHNR and CDR2 FQNEAQ (reference sequence). V was pared by 7 bases and J by 8 bases, with 10 bases of the junction left unmatched. CDR3 length equals 13 residues. Here the CDR3 reads CASTSQGTGGYTF. The CDR3 region has the DNA TGTGCCAGCACCTCACAGGGGACGGGCGGCTACACCTTC.

The chain is built from TRBV6-5 and TRBJ1-5; D possibly corresponds to TRBD1 (5 bases). Trimming left V 6 bases short and J 6 bases short, with 15 bases between. The CDR3 loop spans 14 amino acids. Germline values: CDR1 MNHEY, CDR2 SVGAGI. CDR3 sequence: CASSPPGGGQPQHF. The CDR3 DNA follows: TGTGCCAGCAGCCCACCTGGGGGAGGTCAGCCCCAGCATTTT.

The V gene is TRBV7-6, the J gene TRBJ1-2; 9 bases align to TRBD1. CDR3 length: 16 amino acids. Germline V gives CDR1 SGHVS, CDR2 FNYEAQ. Trimming at V came to 5 bases and at J to 8 bases, leaving 15 bases not matched to a gene. The CDR3 loop reads CASSLDASGTGLGYTF. The CDR3 bases are TGTGCCAGCAGCCTGGATGCATCCGGGACAGGGTTAGGCTACACCTTC.

This sequence joins TRBV18 and TRBJ1-1; 9 nucleotides align to TRBD1. CDR1 KGHSH and CDR2 LQKENI come from the germline V gene. Losses at the gene ends were 6 bases for V and 3 bases for J; bases not matched to a gene: 11. CDR3 length: 16 residues. The DNA of the CDR3 is TGTGCCAGCTCGCCGGCGACAGGGGGAGTTGACACTGAAGCTTTCTTT. Translated, it gives CASSPATGGVDTEAFF.

This clone was picked up one time. The chain employs TRBV2 and TRBJ2-5, with D unclear. This CDR3 comprises 13 residues. V was pared by 1 base and J by 2 bases, with 5 bases between. The V gene's germline CDR1 is SNHLY and CDR2 FYNNEI. The CDR3 spells CASSEDQQETQYF. The CDR3 nucleotides read TGTGCCAGCAGTGAAGACCAGCAAGAGACCCAGTACTTC.

The V call is TRBV27, the J call TRBJ1-6; 9 nucleotides align to TRBD1. The ends lost 2 bases at V and 7 bases at J; junction bases unmatched: 3. From germline, CDR1 is MNHEY and CDR2 SMNVEV (reference sequence). The CDR3 extends over 15 amino acids. CDR3 sequence: CASSLTDRGNSPLHF. The CDR3 DNA is TGTGCCAGCAGTTTAACCGACAGGGGGAATTCACCCCTCCACTTT.

The chain has TRBV11-2 and TRBJ1-6, with D maybe TRBD1 (5 bases). The germline V and J ends were trimmed by 4 bases and 5 bases, with 15 bases remaining between them. The CDR3 has 16 residues. Germline values: CDR1 SGHAT, CDR2 FQNNGV. The CDR3 DNA reads TGTGCCAGCAGCTCTCCCTCGACAGTGGATAATTCACCCCTCCACTTT. It is translated as CASSSPSTVDNSPLHF.

This chain connects TRBV29-1 to TRBJ2-7; 9 nucleotides line up with TRBD1. V lost 4 bases to trimming and J lost 6 bases; unmatched junction nucleotides: 4. CDR1 and CDR2 (germline): SQVTM, ANQGSEA. The CDR3 spans 12 residues. The CDR3 nucleotides read TGCAGCGTTGGGACAGGGGTTGCCGAGCAGTACTTC. Its translation: CSVGTGVAEQYF.

This clone showed up just a few times. The V and J genes are TRBV24-1 and TRBJ1-5; 9 bases match TRBD1. CDR3 length: 13 amino acids. Germline lookup yields CDR1 KGHDR and CDR2 SFDVKD. V shed 9 bases, J shed 3 bases, and the junction held 2 bases outside the gene matches. The CDR3 sequence: CATRDRDNQPQHF. CDR3 bases: TGTGCCACCCGGGACAGGGACAATCAGCCCCAGCATTTT.

This sequence joins TRBV5-5 and TRBJ1-3; D possibly corresponds to TRBD1 (5 bases). Trimming cost V 5 bases and J 4 bases, with 16 bases left between them. The CDR3 has 15 residues. The V gene's germline CDR1 is SGHKS and CDR2 YYEKEE (reference sequence). The chain's CDR3 is CASSPQARGGNTIYF. The CDR3 DNA reads as TGTGCCAGCAGTCCACAGGCTAGGGGAGGAAACACCATATATTTT.

This rearrangement joins TRBV15 to TRBJ2-7, with 7 bases identical to TRBD1. V lost 4 bases to trimming and J lost 6 bases; unmatched junction nucleotides: 12. The CDR3 runs to 15 residues. The V gene's germline CDR1 is LNHNV and CDR2 YYDKDF (reference sequence). CDR3 DNA: TGTGCCACCAGCACGCACGGGAAGGGGGCAAGCGAGCAGTACTTC. Residues: CATSTHGKGASEQYF.

The chain employs TRBV18 and TRBJ2-7; 7 positions agree with TRBD1. There are 15 residues in the CDR3. V trimming: 6 bases; J trimming: 0 bases; junction bases outside the gene matches: 8. Germline V gene data show CDR1 as KGHSH and CDR2 as LQKENI. CDR3 nucleotides: TGTGCCAGCTCGTCGAACAGGGGAAGCTCCTACGAGCAGTACTTC. Translating it yields CASSSNRGSSYEQYF.

V gene TRBV29-1 combines with J gene TRBJ2-7; possibly TRBD1 for D (6 bases). Trimming pared 5 bases from V and 3 bases from J, leaving 17 bases between. The CDR3 has 14 amino acids. Germline V gene lookup returns CDR1 SQVTM and CDR2 ANQGSEA. CDR3 region: CSVSKGGGGYEQYF. CDR3 DNA: TGCAGCGTTAGTAAAGGGGGTGGTGGCTACGAGCAGTACTTC.

The chain is built from TRBV30 and TRBJ1-2; tentative D call: TRBD1 (6 bases). The CDR3 consists of 12 residues. Trimming cost V 8 bases and J 8 bases, with 18 bases left between them. Germline assignment: CDR1 GTSNPN and CDR2 SVGIG (reference sequence). The CDR3 protein is CAAGQGMGGYTF. The CDR3 nucleotides are TGTGCCGCCGGGCAGGGGATGGGGGGCTACACCTTC.

V is TRBV24-1 and J is TRBJ2-3; 7 positions agree with TRBD2. J lost 0 bases, V lost 8 bases, and 4 bases had no gene match. The CDR3 is 14 amino acids. In germline, CDR1 is KGHDR, CDR2 SFDVKD. The CDR3: CATMSGTSTDTQYF. CDR3 coding DNA: TGTGCCACCATGAGCGGGACTAGCACAGATACGCAGTATTTT.

In its sample, this clone was seen a few times. V and J are TRBV6-6 and TRBJ1-1, with a weak D call TRBD1 (6 bases). Germline V gene lookup returns CDR1 MNHNY and CDR2 SVGAGI (reference sequence). V lost 2 bases and J 2 bases, leaving 15 bases between the germline ends. The CDR3 covers 16 residues. The CDR3: CASSYIVTGVNTEAFF. CDR3 DNA: TGTGCCAGCAGTTACATAGTGACAGGTGTAAACACTGAAGCTTTCTTT.

The rearrangement uses TRBV27 and TRBJ1-5, with TRBD1 matching over 9 bases. The J segment lost 4 bases and the V segment lost 2 bases, leaving 3 bases of the junction unmatched. CDR1 is MNHEY and CDR2 is SMNVEV in the germline V gene (reference sequence). The CDR3 is made up of 15 amino acids. The CDR3 reads CASSLGTGLNQPQHF. The DNA for the CDR3 is TGTGCCAGCAGTTTAGGGACAGGGCTTAATCAGCCCCAGCATTTT.